This T cell receptor beta chain appears in the sequencing data of a study of cytomegalovirus exposure and HLA in healthy donors. Amplification used 60 Vbeta primers and 13 Jbeta primers. This table comes from immunoSEQ multiplex PCR, and its TCRdb copy is limited to in-frame clones, with some not included. The data show about 110,000 clones, about 73% seen once. Per germline, CDR1 GTSNPN and CDR2 SVGIG (reference sequence). The length of the CDR3 is 13 residues. V gave up 4 bases and J gave up 1 base, with 11 bases separating them. The sequencing sample was made of PBMCs. V is TRBV30 and J is TRBJ2-7; the D gene is possibly TRBD2 (6 bases). The sequence was collected from a woman in her twenties or thirties in good health and CMV-seronegative. CDR3 nucleotides: TGTGCCTGGAACGGGGGTATATCCTACGAGCAGTACTTC. It encodes CAWNGGISYEQYF.